Presented here are 11 T cell receptor beta chains from one specimen sequenced in a study of cytomegalovirus exposure and HLA in healthy donors. 13 Jbeta primers and 60 Vbeta primers were used for the PCR. Produced via immunoSEQ multiplex PCR; TCRdb's table is partial and in-frame only. The table has 75,000 to 90,000 clones, over 65% seen once. The source material was PBMCs. The receptors were gathered from a man between 50 and 59 years old in good health and CMV-seronegative.

This chain joins TRBV27 and TRBJ2-2; TRBD2 aligns across 8 bases. V was clipped by 5 bases and J by 5 bases; unmatched bases: 10. The CDR3 consists of 16 residues. The V gene's germline CDR1 is MNHEY and CDR2 SMNVEV (reference sequence). The chain's CDR3 is CASSVPGLGRTGELFF. The CDR3 nucleotides read TGTGCCAGCAGTGTCCCGGGACTAGGAAGGACCGGGGAGCTGTTTTTT.

The chain uses TRBV7-2 and TRBJ2-5, with 12 bases identical to TRBD2. V trimming: 5 bases; J trimming: 2 bases; junction bases outside the gene matches: 6. This CDR3 contains 16 residues. Germline CDR1 SGHTA, CDR2 FQGNSA. In DNA form, the CDR3 reads TGTGCCAGCAGCCCCCGACTAGCGGGGGTACAAGAGACCCAGTACTTC. This codes for CASSPRLAGVQETQYF. The whole variable domain, remainder taken from reference TRBV7-2 and TRBJ2-5, is GAGVSQSPSNKVTEKGKDVELRCDPISGHTALYWYRQSLGQGLEFLIYFQGNSAPDKSGLPSDRFSAERTGGSVSTLTIQRTQQEDSAVYLCASSPRLAGVQETQYFGPGTRLLVL.

V and J are TRBV7-9 and TRBJ2-2; D gene unclear. The germline V gene has CDR1 SEHNR and CDR2 FQNEAQ (reference sequence). The V gene lost 5 bases and the J gene lost 1 base, with 14 bases spanning the gap. This CDR3 comprises 16 residues. CDR3 sequence: CASSLVGPENTGELFF. CDR3 nucleotides: TGTGCCAGCAGCCTGGTCGGTCCTGAGAACACCGGGGAGCTGTTTTTT.

The V call is TRBV4-2, the J call TRBJ2-5; 9 bases agree with TRBD2. The J call may be mistaken, given a closer DNA end match to TRBJ2-7. This CDR3 is 15 amino acids long. Germline loops: CDR1 LGHNA, CDR2 YNFKEQ. CDR3 DNA sequence: TGTGCCAGCAGCCAACCGCGGGGGGGCGCCTACGAGCAGTACTTC. Protein product: CASSQPRGGAYEQYF.

The chain uses TRBV10-1 and TRBJ1-6; D not certain. Per germline, CDR1 WNHNN and CDR2 SYGVQD (reference sequence). This CDR3 spans 14 amino acids. V dropped 8 bases and J dropped 7 bases, with 15 bases sitting between them. The CDR3 sequence: CASGQGPGNSPLHF. The CDR3 DNA sequence: TGCGCCAGCGGGCAAGGACCGGGGAATTCACCCCTCCACTTT.

A few counts support this clone. V is TRBV7-3 and J is TRBJ2-6; 7 bases are a match to TRBD1. The CDR3 covers 15 residues. Trimming took 4 bases from V and 5 from J; bases not matched to a gene: 5. Germline CDR1 is SGHTA and CDR2 is FQGTGA. CDR3 bases: TGTGCCAGCAGCTCTGGGACAGCCAGGGCCAACGTCCTGACTTTC. Amino acids: CASSSGTARANVLTF.

This chain links TRBV19 with TRBJ1-5, with D tentatively TRBD1 (5 bases). CDR3 length: 14 residues. Germline CDR1 is LNHDA and CDR2 is SQIVND (reference sequence). The V end was cut by 6 bases, the J end by 0 bases, with 9 bases between. The CDR3 loop reads CASRRTFSNQPQHF. CDR3 nucleotides: TGTGCCAGTAGAAGGACATTTAGCAATCAGCCCCAGCATTTT.

The chain employs TRBV7-2 and TRBJ2-7; 7 bases map to TRBD1. J lost 5 bases, V lost 1 base, and 8 bases had no gene match. The germline gives CDR1 SGHTA, CDR2 FQGNSA. This CDR3 region has 15 residues. The CDR3 region is CASSLEWTGGHEQYF. The CDR3 nucleotides are TGTGCCAGCAGCTTAGAATGGACAGGTGGCCACGAGCAGTACTTC.

The chain links TRBV10-1 to TRBJ2-1; tentative D call: TRBD2 (5 bases). CDR3 size: 16 residues. Trimming removed 6 bases at V and 2 bases at J, with 17 bases between. Germline V CDR1 and CDR2: WNHNN, SYGVQD (reference sequence). CDR3 sequence: CASSATPRGTYNEQFF. DNA for the CDR3: TGCGCCAGCAGCGCTACCCCTCGGGGAACCTACAATGAGCAGTTCTTC.

The rearrangement uses TRBV4-3 and TRBJ1-3; D unresolved. Trimming cost V 5 bases and J 5 bases, with 13 bases left between them. There are 14 residues in the CDR3. Germline CDR1 LGHNA, CDR2 YSLEER. The CDR3 nucleotides read TGCGCCAGCAGCGCTGGAGGGAGTCGAAACACCATATATTTT. This translates into CASSAGGSRNTIYF.

V is TRBV4-1 and J is TRBJ1-4, with 7 bases identical to TRBD1. J gave up 3 bases and V 0 bases, and 1 base lay outside the gene matches. The CDR3 consists of 15 residues. Looked up from germline, CDR1 is MGHRA and CDR2 is YSYEKL. The CDR3 DNA follows: TGCGCCAGCAGCCAAGATCAGGGGGCTAATGAAAAACTGTTTTTT. Amino acids: CASSQDQGANEKLFF.